These 17 T cell receptor beta chains were sequenced from one sample in a study of T cells after yellow fever vaccination. MiXCR was run by TCRdb on the 5' RACE reads, yielding one entry per CDR3 protein. Found here are some 320,000 distinct CDR3 sequences, approximately 4% of them singletons; the top ten hold just under 20%. The input for sequencing was PBMCs, taken 15 days after the yellow fever booster vaccination. Every receptor here comes from a man aged 18 to 29 who received the YFV17D yellow fever vaccine.

CDR3 nucleotides: TGTGCCAGCTCACCACAACCGCGGGGGCTAACTGGAAACACCATATATTTT. It is translated as CASSPQPRGLTGNTIYF. The chain combines TRBV18 with TRBJ1-3, with D maybe TRBD1 (6 bases). The germline V and J ends were trimmed by 1 base and 2 bases, with 15 bases remaining between them. Germline CDR1 is KGHSH and CDR2 is LQKENI. The CDR3 covers 17 residues.

This clonotype occurred many times. This chain uses TRBV5-1 with TRBJ2-3; 7 positions match TRBD1. V was clipped by 4 bases and J by 3 bases; unmatched bases: 8. This CDR3 has 15 amino acids. Germline V gene lookup returns CDR1 SGHRS and CDR2 YFSETQ. CDR3 DNA: TGCGCCAGCAGCCCCTGGGCAGGGGGTACAGATACGCAGTATTTT. It translates to CASSPWAGGTDTQYF.

A few counts support this clonotype. The chain carries TRBV5-1 and TRBJ2-3; D is possibly TRBD1 or TRBD2 (7 bases each). Germline CDR1 is SGHRS and CDR2 is YFSETQ. CDR3 length: 14 residues. Between the trimmed V and J ends, which lost 7 bases and 6 bases, there was a span of 18 bases. The CDR3, as DNA: TGCGCCAGCCGCCAGGGGGGGGAGAAGGATACGCAGTATTTT. It codes for CASRQGGEKDTQYF.

Ten or more counts support this clonotype. The chain recombines TRBV5-1 with TRBJ2-2, with D perhaps matching TRBD2 (5 bases). There are 14 residues in the CDR3. The germline gives CDR1 SGHRS, CDR2 YFSETQ. V lost 0 bases and J 6 bases, leaving 9 bases between the germline ends. This CDR3 reads CASSLVLDPGELFF. The CDR3 coding sequence is TGCGCCAGCAGCTTGGTACTAGATCCCGGGGAGCTGTTTTTT.

This clonotype has a count of ten or more. The J gene is TRBJ2-7, the V gene TRBV27, with D perhaps TRBD1 or TRBD2 (5 bases each). The V end lost 3 bases, the J end lost 1 base, and 10 bases lay between the germline ends. CDR3 size: 14 residues. The germline CDR1 and CDR2 sequences are MNHEY and SMNVEV (reference sequence). In DNA form, the CDR3 reads TGTGCCAGCAGTTTCGTGGGACGGTCCTACGAGCAGTACTTC. Translation gives CASSFVGRSYEQYF.

The J gene is TRBJ2-6, the V gene TRBV10-3, with 7 bases lining up with TRBD2. Germline CDR1 reads ENHRY; CDR2 reads SYGVKD. The CDR3 runs to 13 residues. Trimming cost V 9 bases and J 5 bases; bases outside gene matches: 4. CDR3 residues: CAIRGEWANVLTF. CDR3 DNA sequence: TGTGCCATACGGGGGGAGTGGGCCAACGTCCTGACTTTC.

This clonotype was picked up many times. The genes are TRBV24-1 and TRBJ2-1; 12 bases align to TRBD2. The CDR3 loop spans 15 amino acids. The germline V gene has CDR1 KGHDR and CDR2 SFDVKD. The ends lost 6 bases at V and 6 bases at J; junction bases unmatched: 5. CDR3 residues: CATSTPSGGANEQFF. In DNA, the CDR3 is TGTGCCACCAGTACTCCTAGCGGGGGGGCCAATGAGCAGTTCTTC.

The V and J genes are TRBV6-6 and TRBJ1-4; D ambiguous. The germline gives CDR1 MNHNY, CDR2 SVGAGI (reference sequence). Trimming left V 7 bases short and J 9 bases short, with 12 bases between. The CDR3 sequence is 12 residues long. The CDR3 is CASTGEVKKLFF. The CDR3 bases are TGTGCCAGCACCGGAGAAGTTAAAAAACTGTTTTTT.

This clonotype came up a few times. The chain recombines TRBV7-2 with TRBJ1-4; D is possibly TRBD1 (5 bases). The CDR3 has 13 amino acids. Deletions cut 6 bases from V and 5 bases from J, with 10 bases between. Germline values: CDR1 SGHTA, CDR2 FQGNSA. CDR3 sequence (DNA): TGTGCCAGCAGTTTGACAGCAAATGAAAAACTGTTTTTT. It yields the protein CASSLTANEKLFF.

This clonotype was counted at least ten times. The J gene is TRBJ2-2, the V gene TRBV4-1; a possible D gene is TRBD2 (6 bases). The V end lost 0 bases, the J end lost 4 bases, and 15 bases lay between the germline ends. Germline V gene lookup returns CDR1 MGHRA and CDR2 YSYEKL. The CDR3 length is 17 residues. CDR3 protein: CASSQDFWQGGTGELFF. CDR3 bases: TGCGCCAGCAGCCAAGATTTTTGGCAGGGAGGCACCGGGGAGCTGTTTTTT.

The chain carries TRBV9 and TRBJ1-1; the D gene is possibly TRBD1 (6 bases). Germline CDR1 SGDLS, CDR2 YYNGEE. The CDR3 length is 14 residues. Trimming took off 4 bases at V and 4 bases at J, with 14 bases between the two ends. DNA for the CDR3: TGTGCCAGCAGCTTTAAATGGGGGCGCACTGAAGCTTTCTTT. It yields the protein CASSFKWGRTEAFF.

The gene calls are TRBV7-6 and TRBJ1-3; tentative D call: TRBD1 (5 bases). The V gene lost 0 bases and the J gene lost 1 base, with 13 bases spanning the gap. The CDR3 consists of 17 residues. Germline V gene data show CDR1 as SGHVS and CDR2 as FNYEAQ. Here the CDR3 DNA reads TGTGCCAGCAGCTTAGCGGTTTCCGGGGGTTCTGGAAACACCATATATTTT. Amino acid sequence: CASSLAVSGGSGNTIYF.

V gene TRBV20-1 combines with J gene TRBJ2-1, with TRBD2 matching 8 bases. The CDR3 length is 14 residues. Trimming at V came to 6 bases and at J to 2 bases, leaving 6 bases not matched to a gene. Germline values: CDR1 DFQATT, CDR2 SNEGSKA (reference sequence). Here the CDR3 DNA reads TGCAGTGCGCCTCCGGGACTAGCCTACAATGAGCAGTTCTTC. Translated, it gives CSAPPGLAYNEQFF.

The J gene is TRBJ2-2, the V gene TRBV24-1; D gene uncertain. Between the trimmed V and J ends, which lost 2 bases and 1 base, there was a span of 10 bases. There are 16 residues in the CDR3. Germline CDR1 and CDR2: KGHDR and SFDVKD. CDR3 region: CATSDWAALNTGELFF. For the CDR3, the DNA is TGTGCCACCAGTGATTGGGCAGCCCTGAACACCGGGGAGCTGTTTTTT.

In its sample, this clonotype was seen many times. The chain carries TRBV7-8 and TRBJ2-2, with a weak D call TRBD2 (6 bases). Per germline, CDR1 SGHVS and CDR2 FQNEAQ. The CDR3 has 15 amino acids. V was cut by 6 bases and J by 3 bases, with 14 bases left in between. As DNA, the CDR3 is TGTGCCAGCAGGTTTTCCGGGAGCTACACCGGGGAGCTGTTTTTT. It is translated as CASRFSGSYTGELFF.

The V and J genes are TRBV7-2 and TRBJ1-1; 9 bases are a match to TRBD1. J lost 1 base, V lost 3 bases, and 3 bases had no gene match. Germline CDR1 SGHTA, CDR2 FQGNSA. The CDR3 spans 15 residues. Written as DNA, the CDR3 is TGTGCCAGCAGCTTGACGACAGGGGGGAACACTGAAGCTTTCTTT. As protein: CASSLTTGGNTEAFF.

The table lists this clonotype with many counts. The chain couples TRBV7-3 to TRBJ1-6; 7 bases agree with TRBD1. V dropped 4 bases and J dropped 8; count of bases not matched to a gene: 5. The CDR3 consists of 14 residues. Germline V gives CDR1 SGHTA, CDR2 FQGTGA. The CDR3 is CASSSTGADSPLHF. DNA of the CDR3: TGTGCCAGCAGCTCTACAGGGGCGGATTCACCCCTCCACTTT. The full variable domain, in which reference TRBV7-3 and TRBJ1-6 provide the parts outside the CDR3, is GAGVSQTPSNKVTEKGKYVELRCDPISGHTALYWYRQSLGQGPEFLIYFQGTGAADDSGLPNDRFFAVRPEGSVSTLKIQRTERGDSAVYLCASSSTGADSPLHFGNGTRLTVT.